This entry features one T cell receptor (beta chain) sequence. No cognate antigen has been identified for it. No clone much larger than this one lies a single base away; base qualities are absent. Read against the paper, the sample's treatment or condition label means: approximately 11-day PBMC culture with coronavirus spike peptide pools or control peptides (ViraFEST assay). The ViraFEST assay was used in the study, in which antigen-specific T cells were expanded with peptide pools and expanded clonotypes were subsequently identified by TCR sequencing. Positive SARS-CoV-2 PCR tests in the convalescent patients dated from March to December 2020, before Alpha, Beta and Delta variants emerged in the United States. Each well held 2.2 million or so PBMCs cultured in IMDM containing about 5% human AB serum and approximately 9.6 IU/ml IL-2, with about 9.4 ug/ml peptide pools added. On days 3 and 7, half of the culture medium was replaced with fresh IL-2-containing medium. After 10 to 11 days of culture, CD4+ T cells were isolated by negative selection with the EasySep CD4+ T cell isolation kit. Ficoll-Paque Plus gradient centrifugation was used to isolate PBMCs from whole blood, and the isolated PBMCs were then either used fresh or cryopreserved at -140C. Culture conditions were generally each tested in triplicate wells.

The sample belongs to a study of vaccination and CD4 T cells after COVID-19 (dated 2022 in TCRdb). With regard to the full study: Convalescent patients had a positive SARS-CoV-2 result on nasal swab PCR, and of these patients, about ten had mild disease and one had severe disease. Overlapping spike peptide pools from SARS-CoV-2 and from the common cold coronaviruses HCoV-NL63, HCoV-OC43 and HCoV-229E were used as culture stimuli. Post-vaccine blood samples were collected a median of approximately eleven weeks after the second vaccine dose, ranging from about 13 to 241 days. Participants got two doses of the Pfizer-BioNTech BNT162b2 vaccine (n=8) or two doses of the Moderna mRNA-1273 vaccine (n=2). Post-COVID blood samples were collected from convalescent patients a median of approximately 100 days after diagnosis, with a range of roughly 35 to 180 days. In under 13 COVID-19 convalescent patients and a handful of infection-naive healthy vaccine recipients, researchers compared the spike-specific CD4+ TCR repertoire from before mRNA vaccination with the repertoire from after. Control cultures used a CEFX viral epitope pool as positive control, an HIV-1 Nef peptide pool as negative control, or no peptide. Six males and four females were included in the convalescent cohort, with two Hispanic individuals, seven Caucasians, two Asians and one multiracial person represented.

Libraries were constructed by PCR. DNA from cultured CD4+ T cells underwent TCR sequencing with the Oncomine TCR Beta short-read assay at the Johns Hopkins FTIC core. The QIAamp micro DNA kit was used to extract genomic DNA from the cultured CD4+ T cells. Oncomine TCR Beta libraries made from cultured CD4+ T cells were pooled using unique dual indexes and sequenced on an Illumina iSeq 100. From the authors' description of their analysis: Non-productive sequences were filtered out, and CDR3s that did not start with C, did not end with F or W, or were shorter than 7 amino acids were discarded. Antigen-specific clonotypes were identified using the MANAFEST web application through comparison of peptide-stimulated wells with reference and other culture wells. To be called positive, a clone needed an FDR below 0.05, an odds ratio above 5, and a productive frequency above 0.1% in at least two of three replicate wells. Cross-reactive clonotypes were defined as significantly expanded in both SARS-CoV-2 spike wells and at least one common cold coronavirus spike condition. Levenshtein distances (stringdist) and unrooted phylogenetic trees (ape) in R version 3.6.1 were used to assess CDR3 homology. The public sequencing data were trimmed at Q25 with fastp and processed into clonotypes with MiXCR by TCRdb, which kept only in-frame beta chains. Rows with a matching CDR3 protein are joined into one entry that keeps the most common DNA and genes. It is TCRdb's table, rather than the study itself, that gives the V and J calls and clone size. In all, the sample holds 20,000 or so distinct CDR3 sequences, and around a quarter of those were seen once. The ten largest clones add up to approximately 10% of the sample.

CDR1 and CDR2, per the germline V gene, are MNHEY and SVGEGT. The CDR3 starts with the cysteine, ends with the phenylalanine, and has 16 residues. Only the CDR3 portion is preserved as DNA: 48 bases, with reading frame beginning at the first base. Clipping removes 2 bases from V and 4 bases from J, with 8 as the unmatched junction base count. The research as a whole found: The number of convalescent patients in the study was relatively small, and the study did not examine early timepoints following natural infection. In convalescent patients, nearly all vaccine-specific clones (304 of 307) were found to be mono-reactive for SARS-CoV-2 spike rather than cross-reactive with common cold coronaviruses. Among convalescent patients, a median about 86% of the SARS-CoV-2-reactive clones seen after vaccination appeared only after vaccination, which suggests priming specific to the vaccine. Although the median number of SARS-CoV-2-reactive clonotypes went up from roughly 23 after infection to around 40 after vaccination, the increase was not significant.

The V and J segments used are TRBV6-2 or TRBV6-3 and TRBJ1-2, with TRBD1 matching 9 junction bases. The sequence derives from a human donor with COVID-19. Input material: cultured CD4+ T cells from blood. The CDR3 protein sequence reads: CASSYGRDRAPYGYTF. The DNA sequence is given as TGTGCCAGCAGTTACGGCCGGGACAGGGCCCCCTATGGCTACACCTTC.